Following are 25 T cell receptor beta chains from one sample sequenced in a study of shared clonotypes between healthy human individuals. Some clones are missing from TCRdb's copy, which holds only in-frame ones; the method was immunoSEQ multiplex PCR. The data contain about 2.1 million clones, approximately 92% of them singletons. CD8 cells classed as naive were CD45RO-negative and positively selected for CCR7, excluding terminally differentiated effector memory CD45RA+ cells. The sample consisted of naive CD8+ T cells from PBMCs. The receptors come from a man aged 18 to 30 in good health. Some clones in this sample may be carry-over from other donors' samples.

Only one count was recorded for this clone. The chain employs TRBV28 and TRBJ1-5; D is ambiguous. Germline CDR1 MDHEN, CDR2 SYDVKM. The CDR3 covers 15 residues. Deletions cut 2 bases from V and 5 bases from J, with 13 bases between. In DNA form, the CDR3 reads TGTGCCAGCAGTTTACGACCGCCAGGTTATCAGCCCCAGCATTTT. Amino acid sequence: CASSLRPPGYQPQHF.

The CDR3 nucleotides are TGTGCCAGCAGTCTGGGACTAGCCATAGGGGAGCTGTTTTTT. It yields the protein CASSLGLAIGELFF. The rearrangement joins TRBV27 to TRBJ2-2; 9 bases agree with TRBD2. J gave up 8 bases and V 5 bases, and 6 bases lay outside the gene matches. The CDR3 runs to 14 residues. From germline, CDR1 is MNHEY and CDR2 SMNVEV (reference sequence).

This clone was observed a single time. V usage is TRBV18 and J usage is TRBJ1-1, with TRBD1 as a possible D gene (5 bases). Trimming removed 3 bases from V and 7 bases from J, with 12 bases in between. The length of the CDR3 is 13 residues. CDR1 and CDR2 from the germline V gene are KGHSH and LQKENI. CDR3 in amino acids: CASSPDRDVEAFF. CDR3 bases: TGTGCCAGCTCACCCGACCGGGACGTTGAAGCTTTCTTT. Filled out from reference TRBV18 and TRBJ1-1, the complete variable domain reads NAGVMQNPRHLVRRRGQEARLRCSPMKGHSHVYWYRQLPEEGLKFMVYLQKENIIDESGMPKERFSAEFPKEGPSILRIQQVVRGDSAAYFCASSPDRDVEAFFGQGTRLTVV.

The chain couples TRBV15 to TRBJ2-3; D not resolved. Germline CDR1 and CDR2: LNHNV and YYDKDF (reference sequence). The CDR3 sequence is 16 residues long. Trimming took off 0 bases at V and 0 bases at J, with 10 bases between the two ends. The DNA for the CDR3 is TGTGCCACCAGCAGAGATCAACCCGGTAGCACAGATACGCAGTATTTT. It encodes CATSRDQPGSTDTQYF.

J is TRBJ1-2 and V is TRBV29-1; 7 bases agree with TRBD1. The CDR3 has 13 residues. The J segment lost 3 bases and the V segment lost 8 bases, leaving 9 bases of the junction unmatched. In germline, CDR1 is SQVTM, CDR2 ANQGSEA. The CDR3 DNA sequence: TGCAGCTCAACAGGGGTCGTGGACTATGGCTACACCTTC. Translating it yields CSSTGVVDYGYTF.

The rearrangement uses TRBV18 and TRBJ2-7, with a weak D call TRBD2 (6 bases). Germline V CDR1 and CDR2: KGHSH, LQKENI. The V gene lost 2 bases and the J gene lost 6 bases, with 14 bases spanning the gap. This CDR3 is 14 amino acids long. The CDR3 here is CASSPSPDYREQYF. The CDR3, as DNA: TGTGCCAGCTCACCATCCCCGGACTATCGCGAGCAGTACTTC.

The rearrangement joins TRBV13 to TRBJ1-1, with D uncertain. The germline CDR1 and CDR2 sequences are PRHDT and FYEKMQ (reference sequence). The CDR3 is made up of 13 amino acids. Trimming shortened V by 3 bases and J by 1 base, and 6 bases separated the two germline ends. The CDR3, as DNA: TGTGCCAGCAGCTTCGGAGCGAACACTGAAGCTTTCTTT. Its protein product is CASSFGANTEAFF.

The chain recombines TRBV27 with TRBJ2-2, with 13 bases that match TRBD2. CDR1 is MNHEY and CDR2 is SMNVEV in the germline V gene (reference sequence). V trimming: 3 bases; J trimming: 5 bases; junction bases outside the gene matches: 6. The CDR3 has 17 amino acids. CDR3 amino acids: CASSFGLAGAFTGELFF. CDR3 nucleotides: TGTGCCAGCAGTTTCGGACTAGCGGGAGCGTTTACCGGGGAGCTGTTTTTT.

The CDR3 region has the DNA TGTGCCAGCAGCTTAGCGGGTCTGGCGACGACCCAGTACTTC. Translating gives CASSLAGLATTQYF. The rearrangement joins TRBV7-2 to TRBJ2-5; D is unclear. Germline V gene data show CDR1 as SGHTA and CDR2 as FQGNSA. This CDR3 has 14 amino acids. V was clipped by 0 bases and J by 7 bases, with 12 bases between them.

J is TRBJ2-1 and V is TRBV7-9, with TRBD2 matching 7 bases. The CDR3 is 13 residues long. The germline V gene has CDR1 SEHNR and CDR2 FQNEAQ (reference sequence). V lost 5 bases, J lost 9 bases, and 7 bases stayed unmatched. CDR3 nucleotide sequence: TGTGCCAGCAGCCACCGGACTAGTGGTGAGCAGTTCTTC. Translation: CASSHRTSGEQFF.

In the case of this clone: One end of the junction fails to match germline, which may point to a read error. This sample includes further DNA sequences coding for the same CDR3. CDR3 amino acids: CASRDSYGYTF. CDR3 nucleotides: TGTGCCAGCAGGGACTCCTATGGCTACACCTTC. The chain has TRBV6-4 and TRBJ1-2, with D uncertain. This CDR3 is built from 11 residues. From germline, CDR1 is MRHNA and CDR2 SNTAGT.

This sequence joins TRBV9 and TRBJ2-1; 8 nucleotides match TRBD2. V lost 3 bases, J lost 7 bases, and 9 bases stayed unmatched. The germline V gene has CDR1 SGDLS and CDR2 YYNGEE. The CDR3 length is 15 residues. The CDR3 here is CASSETGTSVNEQFF. The CDR3 coding sequence is TGTGCCAGCAGCGAGACCGGGACTAGTGTAAATGAGCAGTTCTTC.

V usage is TRBV7-9 and J usage is TRBJ2-1; 7 nucleotides match TRBD2. Germline CDR1 SEHNR, CDR2 FQNEAQ (reference sequence). J gave up 7 bases and V 7 bases, and 16 bases lay outside the gene matches. This CDR3 has 16 residues. CDR3 nucleotides: TGTGCCAGCACCCCCCCTGTCAGCGGGATCGGGAATGAGCAGTTCTTC. Translated, it gives CASTPPVSGIGNEQFF.

This clone was detected only a few times. V is TRBV7-9 and J is TRBJ1-5; D not certain. CDR3 length equals 15 residues. Trimming took off 4 bases at V and 1 base at J, with 11 bases between the two ends. Per germline, CDR1 SEHNR and CDR2 FQNEAQ (reference sequence). CDR3: CASSSADGSNQPQHF. CDR3 DNA: TGTGCCAGCAGCTCGGCTGACGGGAGCAATCAGCCCCAGCATTTT. Full variable domain (rest looked up from reference TRBV7-9 and TRBJ1-5): DTGVSQNPRHKITKRGQNVTFRCDPISEHNRLYWYRQTLGQGPEFLTYFQNEAQLEKSRLLSDRFSAERPKGSFSTLEIQRTEQGDSAMYLCASSSADGSNQPQHFGDGTRLSIL.

As regards this clone: Other DNA sequences from this sample encode an identical CDR3 as well. The chain uses TRBV28 and TRBJ2-7, with 8 bases fitting TRBD1. CDR1 MDHEN and CDR2 SYDVKM come from the germline V gene. The CDR3 runs to 14 residues. The V and J ends lost 5 bases and 2 bases, in that order; junction bases with no gene match: 5. In nucleotides, the CDR3 is TGTGCCAGCAGTCTAGGACAGGGACCCTACGAGCAGTACTTC. Protein: CASSLGQGPYEQYF.

As concerns this clone: The sample has other DNA sequences that encode this CDR3 too. The V and J genes are TRBV7-2 and TRBJ2-7, with TRBD2 matching 7 bases. With 1 base clipped from V and 2 bases from J, the junction kept 5 bases outside the gene matches. CDR1 and CDR2 from the germline V gene are SGHTA and FQGNSA. The CDR3 is 15 residues long. The CDR3, as DNA: TGTGCCAGCAGCTTAGGCGGCCTAGCGGCCTACGAGCAGTACTTC. Residues: CASSLGGLAAYEQYF.

The chain uses TRBV28 and TRBJ2-7; D unclear. The CDR3 is 15 residues long. CDR1 is MDHEN and CDR2 is SYDVKM in the germline V gene. V lost 4 bases and J lost 5, with 18 bases in between. The CDR3 protein is CASSSLDQRSHEQYF. The CDR3 DNA reads as TGTGCCAGCAGTTCCCTTGACCAACGGTCGCACGAGCAGTACTTC.

This clone has more than one count but fewer than ten. The sample has other DNA sequences that encode this CDR3 too. This sequence joins TRBV28 and TRBJ1-5; D gene uncertain. Germline V CDR1 and CDR2: MDHEN, SYDVKM. There are 13 residues in the CDR3. The V gene lost 2 bases and the J gene lost 7 bases, with 9 bases spanning the gap. The CDR3 DNA follows: TGTGCCAGCAGTTTAGGGCCCGGACAGCCCCAGCATTTT. Translating gives CASSLGPGQPQHF. Looking up the rest from reference TRBV28 and TRBJ1-5 gives the full variable domain: DVKVTQSSRYLVKRTGEKVFLECVQDMDHENMFWYRQDPGLGLRLIYFSYDVKMKEKGDIPEGYSVSREKKERFSLILESASTNQTSMYLCASSLGPGQPQHFGDGTRLSIL.

The V and J genes are TRBV27 and TRBJ1-1, with TRBD1 as a possible D gene (5 bases). The CDR3 runs to 16 residues. Germline V gene sequence: CDR1 MNHEY, CDR2 SMNVEV (reference sequence). V was trimmed by 4 bases and J by 1 base, leaving 16 bases between them. The CDR3 protein is CASSSSGGVPNTEAFF. In DNA, the CDR3 is TGTGCCAGCAGTTCCTCGGGAGGGGTCCCGAACACTGAAGCTTTCTTT.

With respect to this clone: Different DNA sequences within this sample yield the same CDR3. The chain employs TRBV27 and TRBJ2-7, with D perhaps TRBD2 (7 bases). The CDR3 is 14 residues long. With 2 bases removed from V and 4 bases from J, the gap between germline ends came to 12 bases. Per germline, CDR1 MNHEY and CDR2 SMNVEV (reference sequence). This CDR3 reads CASSLRGAPYEQYF. In nucleotides, the CDR3 is TGTGCCAGCAGTTTACGGGGGGCTCCTTACGAGCAGTACTTC.

The chain is built from TRBV7-9 and TRBJ2-7; 7 nucleotides align to TRBD1. V lost 3 bases to trimming and J lost 3 bases; unmatched junction nucleotides: 2. This CDR3 is built from 13 residues. Germline V CDR1 and CDR2: SEHNR, FQNEAQ (reference sequence). This chain's CDR3 is CASSLQGVYEQYF. Here the CDR3 DNA reads TGTGCCAGCAGCTTGCAGGGGGTCTACGAGCAGTACTTC.

This CDR3 reads CATSSTPGPPYEQYF. DNA for the CDR3: TGTGCCACCAGCAGTACACCGGGACCGCCCTACGAGCAGTACTTC. The rearrangement uses TRBV15 and TRBJ2-7; D might be TRBD1 or TRBD2, each matching 5 bases. Germline lookup yields CDR1 LNHNV and CDR2 YYDKDF (reference sequence). Trimming removed 3 bases from V and 2 bases from J, with 14 bases in between. This CDR3 is 15 amino acids long.

The V and J genes are TRBV7-8 and TRBJ2-7; D remains ambiguous. V gave up 1 base and J gave up 0 bases, with 7 bases separating them. This CDR3 comprises 14 residues. CDR1 and CDR2 from the germline V gene are SGHVS and FQNEAQ. CDR3 in amino acids: CASSLVPGSYEQYF. CDR3 in DNA: TGTGCCAGCAGCTTAGTTCCGGGCTCCTACGAGCAGTACTTC.

V gene TRBV28 combines with J gene TRBJ2-3; the D gene is possibly TRBD1 (9 bases). Trimming removed 5 bases from V and 7 bases from J, with 25 bases in between. The germline V gene encodes CDR1 MDHEN and CDR2 SYDVKM. This CDR3 is 17 amino acids long. CDR3 region: CASSLQGARGGRYTQYF. DNA for the CDR3: TGTGCCAGCAGTCTACAGGGGGCCCGGGGCGGGAGGTATACGCAGTATTTT.

The gene calls are TRBV7-8 and TRBJ2-1; D is perhaps TRBD2 (6 bases). Germline V lookup: CDR1 SGHVS, CDR2 FQNEAQ. V dropped 4 bases and J dropped 0 bases, with 13 bases sitting between them. This CDR3 is 16 amino acids long. Here the CDR3 reads CASSSWGVSSYNEQFF. The CDR3 DNA sequence: TGTGCCAGCAGCTCCTGGGGGGTGAGCTCCTACAATGAGCAGTTCTTC.